This T cell receptor (beta chain) was profiled in a study of synovial regulatory T cells in juvenile arthritis. Matched peripheral blood accompanied the synovial fluid taken from each patient with active arthritis. Synovial and blood Treg cells had comparable FOXP3 TSDR demethylation. Considering frequency, this clone is medium-sized (0.01 to 0.1%). Its antigen is still unknown. Sequencing was performed with immunoSEQ multiplex PCR; in TCRdb, only in-frame clones are kept and a portion is missing. The sample is made up of roughly 860 clones, and the top ten hold under 7.5% of it. The CDR3 loop spans 12 amino acids. No DNA was logged. Germline CDR1 reads SGHDN; CDR2 reads FVKESK. Study-level points and caveats: Across patients, iaTreg TCR repertoires were mostly private, partly shared with synovial Teff and blood CPL. Synovial Treg CDR3 sequences overlapped more with iaTregs than other circulating Tregs.

The sample comprised Treg cells from the synovium. This sequence originates from a donor aged 2-35 years with juvenile idiopathic arthritis. The chain couples TRBV14 to TRBJ2-5; lacking DNA, the TRBD1 call made by TCRdb goes unchecked. The CDR3 protein is CASSQVQETQYF.